The rows below give T cell receptor beta chains drawn from one sample of a study of T cells in Graves' hyperthyroidism and ophthalmopathy. From the multiplex PCR reads, TCRdb called clonotypes with MiXCR, one entry per CDR3 protein. The data hold over 400,000 distinct CDR3 sequences, with about 20% observed a single time. What was sequenced was blood. Receptors were obtained from a woman between 65 and 79 years old with Graves' ophthalmopathy. Each CDR3 is given with its conserved first and last residue. Fields, in order: D gene, J gene, V gene, CDR3 length, clone size, CDR3 protein, CDR3 DNA. A D gene is named only where the DNA matches it firmly. Size is omitted from some rows. Given values are once, few, many or a class for expanded clones.

D: NA
J: TRBJ2-1
V: TRBV18
length: 12
size: NA
CDR3: CASSPKEGEQFF
DNA: TGTGCCAGCTCACCTAAGGAAGGTGAGCAGTTCTTC

D: NA
J: TRBJ1-2
V: TRBV12-3/TRBV12-4
length: 14
size: many
CDR3: CASSLWQLNYGYTF
DNA: TGTGCCAGCAGTTTGTGGCAGCTTAACTATGGCTACACCTTC

D: TRBD1
J: TRBJ2-1
V: TRBV20-1
length: 17
size: few
CDR3: CSAEGASPVGPYNEQFF
DNA: TGCAGTGCTGAGGGGGCCAGCCCCGTAGGGCCCTACAATGAGCAGTTCTTC

D: NA
J: TRBJ2-7
V: TRBV11-2
length: 16
size: few
CDR3: CASSLVSIRPVDEQYF
DNA: TGTGCCAGCAGCTTAGTTTCCATTCGGCCAGTTGACGAGCAGTACTTC

D: NA
J: TRBJ1-1
V: TRBV5-1
length: 17
size: NA
CDR3: CASSWGPGGTMNTEAFF
DNA: TGCGCCAGCAGCTGGGGCCCGGGGGGGACTATGAACACTGAAGCTTTCTTT

D: NA
J: TRBJ2-7
V: TRBV7-9
length: 13
size: NA
CDR3: CASSLRSPYEQYF
DNA: TGTGCCAGCAGCTTAAGGTCTCCCTACGAGCAGTACTTC

D: TRBD1
J: TRBJ2-2
V: TRBV7-3
length: 16
size: few
CDR3: CASSNGQGSNTGELFF
DNA: TGTGCCAGCAGTAATGGACAGGGTTCGAACACCGGGGAGCTGTTTTTT

D: NA
J: TRBJ2-4
V: TRBV2
length: 13
size: many
CDR3: CASSGLTRNIQYF
DNA: TGTGCCAGCAGTGGACTAACCAGAAACATTCAGTACTTC

D: NA
J: TRBJ2-7
V: TRBV29-1
length: 15
size: few
CDR3: CSVEDHAGRIYEQYF
DNA: TGCAGCGTTGAAGATCATGCAGGGCGAATCTACGAGCAGTACTTC

D: NA
J: TRBJ2-1
V: TRBV5-1
length: 14
size: NA
CDR3: CASSLASGPNEQFF
DNA: TGCGCCAGCAGCTTGGCCAGCGGTCCCAATGAGCAGTTCTTC

D: NA
J: TRBJ1-5
V: TRBV12-3/TRBV12-4
length: 11
size: many
CDR3: CASNPNQPQHF
DNA: TGTGCCAGCAATCCGAATCAGCCCCAGCATTTT

D: TRBD2
J: TRBJ2-7
V: TRBV7-2
length: 13
size: NA
CDR3: CASSVGTSVEQYF
DNA: TGTGCCAGCAGCGTCGGGACTAGCGTCGAGCAGTACTTC

D: NA
J: TRBJ2-3
V: TRBV19
length: 14
size: few
CDR3: CASSGVGRTDTQYF
DNA: TGTGCCAGTAGTGGGGTCGGCCGCACAGATACGCAGTATTTT

D: NA
J: TRBJ2-1
V: TRBV7-3
length: 11
size: NA
CDR3: CASSRGNEQFF
DNA: TGTGCCAGCAGCAGGGGGAATGAGCAGTTCTTC

D: TRBD1
J: TRBJ1-1
V: TRBV29-1
length: 13
size: many
CDR3: CSVGGQGGTEAFF
DNA: TGCAGCGTTGGGGGGCAGGGGGGGACTGAAGCTTTCTTT

D: TRBD2
J: TRBJ2-2
V: TRBV2
length: 14
size: many
CDR3: CASRGAGGTGELFF
DNA: TGTGCCAGCCGAGGGGCGGGAGGAACCGGGGAGCTGTTTTTT

D: TRBD2
J: TRBJ2-7
V: TRBV11-2
length: 16
size: few
CDR3: CASSLGLAESSYEQYF
DNA: TGTGCCAGCAGCTTAGGACTAGCGGAGAGCTCCTACGAGCAGTACTTC

D: NA
J: TRBJ1-1
V: TRBV10-3
length: 13
size: few
CDR3: CAIFDRSNTEAFF
DNA: TGTGCCATCTTCGACAGGTCGAACACTGAAGCTTTCTTT

D: NA
J: TRBJ2-2
V: TRBV3-1
length: 13
size: NA
CDR3: CASSQYRRRELFF
DNA: TGTGCCAGCAGCCAATATAGGAGAAGGGAGCTGTTTTTT

D: NA
J: TRBJ2-1
V: TRBV10-2
length: 14
size: NA
CDR3: CASTSGERINEQFF
DNA: TGCGCCAGCACCTCGGGGGAGAGGATCAATGAGCAGTTCTTC

D: NA
J: TRBJ2-7
V: TRBV10-3
length: 14
size: NA
CDR3: CAIRARDPLYEQYF
DNA: TGTGCCATCAGGGCCCGGGATCCACTCTACGAGCAGTACTTC

D: NA
J: TRBJ1-1
V: TRBV5-1
length: 14
size: NA
CDR3: CASSLAYVNTEAFF
DNA: TGCGCCAGCAGCTTGGCTTATGTGAACACTGAAGCTTTCTTT

D: NA
J: TRBJ2-5
V: TRBV20-1
length: 14
size: few
CDR3: CSARDYLLQETQYF
DNA: TGCAGTGCTAGAGATTACTTACTACAAGAGACCCAGTACTTC

D: TRBD2
J: TRBJ2-1
V: TRBV7-9
length: 19
size: NA
CDR3: CASSSTGTSGGSSYNEQFF
DNA: TGTGCCAGCAGCTCTACCGGGACTAGCGGGGGCAGCTCCTACAATGAGCAGTTCTTC

D: NA
J: TRBJ1-2
V: TRBV30
length: 12
size: many
CDR3: CAWSPQRYGYTF
DNA: TGTGCCTGGAGTCCTCAGAGATATGGCTACACCTTC

D: TRBD2
J: TRBJ2-1
V: TRBV11-2
length: 17
size: NA
CDR3: CASSLGGLAGVWNEQFF
DNA: TGTGCCAGCAGCTTAGGGGGACTAGCGGGAGTGTGGAATGAGCAGTTCTTC

D: TRBD2
J: TRBJ2-1
V: TRBV28
length: 15
size: few
CDR3: CASSFSGRIRNEQFF
DNA: TGTGCCAGCAGTTTTAGCGGGAGAATCAGGAATGAGCAGTTCTTC

D: NA
J: TRBJ2-4
V: TRBV7-2
length: 17
size: many
CDR3: CASSLGLGQGAKNIQYF
DNA: TGTGCCAGCAGCTTAGGTCTGGGGCAGGGGGCCAAAAACATTCAGTACTTC

D: NA
J: TRBJ1-2
V: TRBV5-1
length: 17
size: few
CDR3: CASSLARGTISGYGYTF
DNA: TGCGCCAGCAGCTTGGCCCGGGGGACCATATCGGGCTATGGCTACACCTTC

D: TRBD2
J: TRBJ2-7
V: TRBV20-1
length: 14
size: many
CDR3: CSARTSEFSYEQYF
DNA: TGCAGTGCCCGTACTAGCGAATTCTCCTACGAGCAGTACTTC

D: TRBD1
J: TRBJ2-7
V: TRBV7-2
length: 15
size: NA
CDR3: CASSSQGGVSYEQYF
DNA: TGTGCCAGCAGCTCACAGGGGGGTGTGTCCTACGAGCAGTACTTC

D: TRBD1
J: TRBJ2-3
V: TRBV4-1
length: 15
size: few
CDR3: CASSSQTGNTDTQYF
DNA: TGCGCCAGCAGCTCCCAGACAGGGAACACAGATACGCAGTATTTT

D: TRBD1
J: TRBJ2-1
V: TRBV20-1
length: 15
size: few
CDR3: CSATQKGQGYNEQFF
DNA: TGCAGTGCTACACAAAAGGGACAGGGGTACAATGAGCAGTTCTTC

D: NA
J: TRBJ1-1
V: TRBV2
length: 15
size: NA
CDR3: CASSGAGAIKTEAFF
DNA: TGTGCCAGCAGTGGGGCCGGGGCCATAAAAACTGAAGCTTTCTTT

D: TRBD1
J: TRBJ1-6
V: TRBV6-1
length: 18
size: few
CDR3: CASSEHRDSSSYNSPLHF
DNA: TGTGCCAGCAGTGAACACAGGGACAGCAGCTCCTATAATTCACCCCTCCACTTT

D: TRBD1
J: TRBJ1-4
V: TRBV12-3/TRBV12-4
length: 15
size: NA
CDR3: CASRTDRVRGEKLFF
DNA: TGTGCCAGCAGGACTGACAGGGTGCGGGGGGAAAAACTGTTTTTT

D: NA
J: TRBJ1-3
V: TRBV15
length: 15
size: NA
CDR3: CATSMDSVSGNTIYF
DNA: TGTGCCACCAGCATGGACAGCGTCTCTGGAAACACCATATATTTT

D: TRBD2
J: TRBJ2-2
V: TRBV10-2
length: 17
size: NA
CDR3: CASRRSLAGVKAGELFF
DNA: TGCGCCAGCAGAAGGTCACTAGCGGGAGTGAAGGCCGGGGAGCTGTTTTTT

D: TRBD1
J: TRBJ1-2
V: TRBV10-3
length: 14
size: NA
CDR3: CAISESRTGDGYTF
DNA: TGTGCCATCAGTGAGTCGAGGACAGGGGATGGCTACACCTTC

D: NA
J: TRBJ2-7
V: TRBV20-1
length: 14
size: few
CDR3: CSASPTGTVYEQYF
DNA: TGCAGTGCTAGCCCTACCGGGACGGTCTACGAGCAGTACTTC

D: NA
J: TRBJ2-7
V: TRBV20-1
length: 12
size: few
CDR3: CSARPGLSEQYF
DNA: TGCAGTGCTAGACCGGGACTTTCCGAGCAGTACTTC

D: TRBD2
J: TRBJ2-1
V: TRBV5-6
length: 15
size: NA
CDR3: CASRRREVSYNEQFF
DNA: TGTGCCAGCAGGCGGCGGGAGGTTTCCTACAATGAGCAGTTCTTC

D: NA
J: TRBJ1-5
V: TRBV7-8
length: 17
size: NA
CDR3: CARSLRAGSDSNQPQHF
DNA: TGTGCCCGCAGCTTACGGGCGGGGAGTGATAGCAATCAGCCCCAGCATTTT

D: NA
J: TRBJ2-1
V: TRBV29-1
length: 14
size: few
CDR3: CSTRMDPYYNEQFF
DNA: TGCAGCACCCGAATGGATCCCTATTACAATGAGCAGTTCTTC

D: TRBD1
J: TRBJ1-2
V: TRBV18
length: 15
size: few
CDR3: CASSPPTGGTFGYTF
DNA: TGTGCCAGCTCACCCCCGACAGGGGGCACGTTTGGCTACACCTTC

D: TRBD1
J: TRBJ2-5
V: TRBV20-1
length: 13
size: many
CDR3: CSAAQGGHETQYF
DNA: TGCAGTGCTGCACAGGGGGGACATGAGACCCAGTACTTC

D: NA
J: TRBJ1-4
V: TRBV6-1
length: 12
size: NA
CDR3: CASRVQGEKLFF
DNA: TGTGCCAGCAGAGTACAGGGTGAAAAACTGTTTTTT

D: TRBD1
J: TRBJ2-1
V: TRBV20-1
length: 13
size: few
CDR3: CSAAPTGSDEQFF
DNA: TGCAGTGCCGCCCCGACAGGGAGCGATGAGCAGTTCTTC

D: NA
J: TRBJ1-5
V: TRBV6-2/TRBV6-3
length: 14
size: NA
CDR3: CASSYPNSNQPQHF
DNA: TGTGCCAGCAGTTACCCAAATAGCAATCAGCCCCAGCATTTT

D: TRBD1
J: TRBJ2-3
V: TRBV6-5
length: 14
size: NA
CDR3: CASSYRTGSDTQYF
DNA: TGTGCCAGCAGTTACCGGACAGGGTCAGATACGCAGTATTTT

D: NA
J: TRBJ1-2
V: TRBV19
length: 14
size: NA
CDR3: CASSPPGPNYGCTF
DNA: TGTGCCAGTAGCCCCCCAGGGCCTAACTATGGCTGCACCTTC

D: TRBD1
J: TRBJ1-1
V: TRBV5-1
length: 16
size: NA
CDR3: CASSRTGTRDGTEAFF
DNA: TGCGCCAGCAGCCGGACAGGAACAAGGGATGGCACTGAAGCTTTCTTT

D: NA
J: TRBJ1-4
V: TRBV12-3/TRBV12-4
length: 15
size: NA
CDR3: CASTPSGGGREKLFF
DNA: TGTGCCAGCACCCCCTCGGGGGGCGGACGGGAAAAACTGTTTTTT

D: NA
J: TRBJ1-1
V: TRBV24-1
length: 12
size: many
CDR3: CATSDARAEAFF
DNA: TGTGCCACCAGTGATGCAAGGGCTGAAGCTTTCTTT

D: TRBD2
J: TRBJ2-1
V: TRBV29-1
length: 17
size: NA
CDR3: CSVGGLAVRSSYNEQFF
DNA: TGCAGCGTTGGTGGGCTAGCGGTCAGAAGCTCCTACAATGAGCAGTTCTTC